The sequence of this T cell receptor (beta chain) was determined in a study of shared clonotypes between healthy human individuals. Study-level findings and limits: Owing to a small donor count, the genetic and exposure-history diversity represented was limited.

Assay: immunoSEQ multiplex PCR; the TCRdb copy retains only in-frame clones and omits some. The sample gives roughly 600,000 clones, 98% of which show up once; approximately 0.33% is in the top ten. Naive CD8 cells, CD45RO-negative and positively selected for CCR7, excluded terminally differentiated effector memory CD45RA+ cells. For this clone: Its matching antigen is unknown.

The CDR3 is 13 amino acids. Looked up from germline, CDR1 is SGHAT and CDR2 is FQNNGV. V lost 5 bases and J 4 bases, leaving 11 bases between the germline ends. The TCR comes from a man aged 30 to 39 in good health. Input material: naive CD8+ T cells sorted from blood. The J gene is TRBJ1-1, the V gene TRBV11-2; tentatively, D is TRBD1 (5 bases). The CDR3 here is CASSLSGGTEAFF. CDR3 in DNA: TGTGCCAGCAGCCTGAGTGGGGGCACTGAAGCTTTCTTT.